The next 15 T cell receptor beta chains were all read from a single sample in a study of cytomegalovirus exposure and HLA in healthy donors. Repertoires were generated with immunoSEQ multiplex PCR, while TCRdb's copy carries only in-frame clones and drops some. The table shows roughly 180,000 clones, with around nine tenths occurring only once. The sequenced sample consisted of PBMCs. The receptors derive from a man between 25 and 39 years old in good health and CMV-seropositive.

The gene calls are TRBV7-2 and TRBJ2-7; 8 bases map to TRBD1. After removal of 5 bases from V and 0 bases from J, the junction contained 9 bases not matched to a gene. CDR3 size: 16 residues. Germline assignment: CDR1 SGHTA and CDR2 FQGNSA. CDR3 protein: CASSPRTGLLSYEQYF. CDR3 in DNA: TGTGCCAGCAGCCCCAGGACAGGGCTCCTCTCCTACGAGCAGTACTTC.

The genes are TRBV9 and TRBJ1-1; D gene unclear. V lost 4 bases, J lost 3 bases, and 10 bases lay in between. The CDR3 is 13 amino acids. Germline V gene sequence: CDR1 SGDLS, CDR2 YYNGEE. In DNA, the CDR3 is TGTGCCAGCAGCTTCTCTCGGGACACTGAAGCTTTCTTT. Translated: CASSFSRDTEAFF.

The CDR3 DNA sequence: TGTGCCAGCAGACCCACCCGGGGGCCCTATGGCTACACCTTC. Its translation is CASRPTRGPYGYTF. This chain connects TRBV27 to TRBJ1-2, with D possibly being TRBD1 (6 bases). The V and J ends lost 6 bases and 4 bases respectively, with 15 bases between them. Germline assignment: CDR1 MNHEY and CDR2 SMNVEV (reference sequence). There are 14 residues in the CDR3.

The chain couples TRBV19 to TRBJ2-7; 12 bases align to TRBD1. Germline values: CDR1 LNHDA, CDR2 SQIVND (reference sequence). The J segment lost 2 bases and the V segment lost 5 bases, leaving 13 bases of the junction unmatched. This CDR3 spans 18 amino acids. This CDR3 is CASSPPGQGASNPYEQYF. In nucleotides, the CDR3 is TGTGCCAGTAGTCCTCCGGGACAGGGGGCCTCGAATCCCTACGAGCAGTACTTC.

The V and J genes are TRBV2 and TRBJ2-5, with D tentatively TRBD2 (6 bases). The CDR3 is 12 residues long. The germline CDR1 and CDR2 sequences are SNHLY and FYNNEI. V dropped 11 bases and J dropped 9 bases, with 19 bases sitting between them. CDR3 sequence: CAGGTETEAQYF. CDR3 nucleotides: TGTGCCGGGGGGACGGAAACTGAGGCCCAGTACTTC.

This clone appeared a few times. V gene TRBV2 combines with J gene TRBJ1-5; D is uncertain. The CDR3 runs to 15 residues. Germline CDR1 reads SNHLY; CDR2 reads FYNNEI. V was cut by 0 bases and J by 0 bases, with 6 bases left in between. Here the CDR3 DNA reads TGTGCCAGCAGTGAAGCCCTCTATAGCAATCAGCCCCAGCATTTT. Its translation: CASSEALYSNQPQHF. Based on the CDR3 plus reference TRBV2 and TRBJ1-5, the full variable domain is EPEVTQTPSHQVTQMGQEVILRCVPISNHLYFYWYRQILGQKVEFLVSFYNNEISEKSEIFDDQFSVERPDGSNFTLKIRSTKLEDSAMYFCASSEALYSNQPQHFGDGTRLSIL.

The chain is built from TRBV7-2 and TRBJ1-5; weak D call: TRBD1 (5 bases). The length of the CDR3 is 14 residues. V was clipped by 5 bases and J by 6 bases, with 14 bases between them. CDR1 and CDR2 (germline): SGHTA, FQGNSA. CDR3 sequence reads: CASSLPGVGQPQHF. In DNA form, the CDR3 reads TGTGCCAGCAGCCTTCCGGGGGTCGGTCAGCCCCAGCATTTT.

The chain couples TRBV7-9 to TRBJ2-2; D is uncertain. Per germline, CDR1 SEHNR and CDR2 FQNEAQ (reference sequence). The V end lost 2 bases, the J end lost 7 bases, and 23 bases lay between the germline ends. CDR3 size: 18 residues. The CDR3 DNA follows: TGTGCCAGCAGCTTAAAGTTTGGCGTGGGCCCGAGAAGCGGGGAGCTGTTTTTT. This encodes CASSLKFGVGPRSGELFF.

CDR3 DNA: TGTGCCAGCAGTGAACAGGGGAGGACTGAAGCTTTCTTT. Protein: CASSEQGRTEAFF. V usage is TRBV6-1 and J usage is TRBJ1-1, with D possibly TRBD1 on 6 matching bases. From germline, CDR1 is MNHNS and CDR2 SASEGT. V lost 2 bases and J 5 bases, leaving 9 bases between the germline ends. The CDR3 has 13 residues.

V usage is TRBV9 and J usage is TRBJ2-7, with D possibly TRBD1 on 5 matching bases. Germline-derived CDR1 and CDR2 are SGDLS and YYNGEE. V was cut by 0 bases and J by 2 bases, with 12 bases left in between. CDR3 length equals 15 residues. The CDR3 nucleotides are TGTGCCAGCAGCGTAGGCTTACAGGACCCCTACGAGCAGTACTTC. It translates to CASSVGLQDPYEQYF.

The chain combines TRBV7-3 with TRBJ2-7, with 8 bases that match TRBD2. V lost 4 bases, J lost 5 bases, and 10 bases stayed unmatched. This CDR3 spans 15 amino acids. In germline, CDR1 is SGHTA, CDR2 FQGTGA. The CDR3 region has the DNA TGTGCCAGCAGCTCGGGAGGGCTAACTAGTAACGAGCAGTACTTC. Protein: CASSSGGLTSNEQYF.

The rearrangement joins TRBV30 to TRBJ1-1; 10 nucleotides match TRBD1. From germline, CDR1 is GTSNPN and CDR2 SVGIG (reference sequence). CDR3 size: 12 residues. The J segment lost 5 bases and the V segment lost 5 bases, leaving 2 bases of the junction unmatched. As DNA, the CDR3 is TGTGCCTGGTGGGACAGGGGAACTGAAGCTTTCTTT. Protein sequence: CAWWDRGTEAFF.

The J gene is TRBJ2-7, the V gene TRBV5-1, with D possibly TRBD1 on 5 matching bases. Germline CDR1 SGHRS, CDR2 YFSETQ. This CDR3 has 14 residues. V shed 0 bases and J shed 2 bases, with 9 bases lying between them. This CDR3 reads CASSLVQGAYEQYF. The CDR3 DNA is TGCGCCAGCAGCTTGGTTCAGGGCGCCTACGAGCAGTACTTC.

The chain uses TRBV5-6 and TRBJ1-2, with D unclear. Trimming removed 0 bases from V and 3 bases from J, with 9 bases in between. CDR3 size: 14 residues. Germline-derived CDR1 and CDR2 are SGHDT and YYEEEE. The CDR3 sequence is CASSLGARDYGYTF. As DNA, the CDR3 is TGTGCCAGCAGCTTGGGCGCCCGCGACTATGGCTACACCTTC. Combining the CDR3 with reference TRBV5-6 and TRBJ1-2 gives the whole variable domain DAGVTQSPTHLIKTRGQQVTLRCSPKSGHDTVSWYQQALGQGPQFIFQYYEEEERQRGNFPDRFSGHQFPNYSSELNVNALLLGDSALYLCASSLGARDYGYTFGSGTRLTVV.

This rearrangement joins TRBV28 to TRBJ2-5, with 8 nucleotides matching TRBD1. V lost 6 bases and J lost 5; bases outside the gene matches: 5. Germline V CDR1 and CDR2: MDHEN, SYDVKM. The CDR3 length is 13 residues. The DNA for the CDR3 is TGTGCCAGCAGCAGGGGGCAAATGGAGACCCAGTACTTC. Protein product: CASSRGQMETQYF.